This T cell receptor (beta chain) was identified during a study of cytomegalovirus exposure and HLA in healthy donors. Study results and caveats: Immune exposure information comprised only CMV serostatus.

60 Vbeta and 13 Jbeta primers were used in PCR. TCRdb's copy holds only in-frame clones and misses some; the assay was immunoSEQ multiplex PCR. The repertoire holds around 100,000 clones, roughly 80% seen once, with more than 1.5% in the top ten. The CDR3 length is 15 residues. The germline V gene has CDR1 SGHTA and CDR2 FQGTGA. J lost 3 bases, V lost 5 bases, and 5 bases had no gene match. As to this clone: Its target is not known.

The chain links TRBV7-3 to TRBJ2-2, with 8 nucleotides matching TRBD2. The TCR was taken from a woman aged 40 to 50 in good health and CMV-seronegative. The specimen sequenced was PBMCs. The CDR3: CASSLSGKDTGELFF. As DNA, the CDR3 is TGTGCCAGCAGCCTTAGCGGGAAGGACACCGGGGAGCTGTTTTTT.